This record covers a single T cell receptor beta chain. What it recognizes is unknown. This record comes from a study of cytomegalovirus exposure and HLA in healthy donors. Turning to the study itself: An early release of data contained around 80 million unique TCRs, which came from HLA-typed donors.

Study outcomes and limitations: Rare TCR sequences predominated, though certain public TCRs were found in many donors. A missense DCLRE1C variant was associated with V- and J-gene trimming of TCR beta chains in a later analysis, and an independent cohort replicated the association.

The V gene's germline CDR1 is SGHTA and CDR2 FQGNSA. J gave up 5 bases and V 4 bases, and 4 bases lay outside the gene matches. CDR3 size: 14 residues. PCR amplification relied on 60 Vbeta primers (plus 13 Jbeta primers). Using immunoSEQ multiplex PCR, the repertoire was profiled, and TCRdb retains in-frame clones only, with some absent. The profile shows more than 95,000 clones, approximately 81% of them singletons. This sequence was found in a woman in her twenties or thirties in good health and CMV-seronegative. The V gene is TRBV7-2, the J gene TRBJ1-1; 10 nucleotides line up with TRBD1. The source material was PBMCs. CDR3 coding DNA: TGTGCCAGCAGCTCGGGACAGGGGTCGACTGAAGCTTTCTTT. Its protein is CASSSGQGSTEAFF.